Listed here are 2 T cell receptor beta chains from one sample, sequenced in a study of cytomegalovirus exposure and HLA in healthy donors. Primers: 60 Vbeta forward and 13 Jbeta reverse. Clones were sequenced by immunoSEQ multiplex PCR, and TCRdb holds only the in-frame ones, with some missing. The table has around 170,000 clones, approximately 80% seen once; the top ten hold 3.1%. The sample was PBMCs. These receptors came from a woman in her forties or fifties in good health and CMV-seropositive.

The CDR3 reads CASSSLAQETQYF. DNA of the CDR3: TGTGCCAGCAGCTCCCTGGCCCAAGAGACCCAGTACTTC. The chain combines TRBV27 with TRBJ2-5; the D is unclear. The CDR3 consists of 13 residues. CDR1 is MNHEY and CDR2 is SMNVEV in the germline V gene (reference sequence). V was trimmed by 6 bases and J by 1 base, leaving 9 bases between them.

The chain recombines TRBV7-2 with TRBJ1-2; the D gene is possibly TRBD1 (6 bases). V was clipped by 1 base and J by 1 base, with 13 bases between them. The CDR3 sequence is 16 residues long. Germline loops: CDR1 SGHTA, CDR2 FQGNSA. CDR3 sequence (DNA): TGTGCCAGCAGCTTAGGAGGGCAGGGACATAACTATGGCTACACCTTC. Its translation is CASSLGGQGHNYGYTF.